This T cell receptor beta chain was identified during a study of shared clonotypes between healthy human individuals. Repertoires were generated with immunoSEQ multiplex PCR, while TCRdb's copy carries only in-frame clones and drops some. The table lists some 1 million clones, about 75% of them singletons, with nearly 1.5% in the top ten. All donors were Caucasian adults living in Nashville, Tennessee. The CDR3 consists of 12 residues. V lost 4 bases and J 8 bases, leaving 12 bases between the germline ends. CDR1 is SGHRS, CDR2 YFSETQ, per germline. In the case of this clone: The antigen is undetermined.

Study outcomes and limitations: Large sequencing depth failed to make sorted-subset sequencing complete, rarefaction showed. Genetic and exposure-history diversity was limited by the few donors.

This clonotype was sampled from a young man in good health. The specimen sequenced was memory CD4+ T cells sorted from blood. The subset denotes: CD45RA-negative fraction. The rearrangement uses TRBV5-1 and TRBJ1-2, with D unresolved. CDR3 DNA: TGCGCCAGCAGCCTGGGGTTCGGGGGCTACACCTTC. Translation: CASSLGFGGYTF.